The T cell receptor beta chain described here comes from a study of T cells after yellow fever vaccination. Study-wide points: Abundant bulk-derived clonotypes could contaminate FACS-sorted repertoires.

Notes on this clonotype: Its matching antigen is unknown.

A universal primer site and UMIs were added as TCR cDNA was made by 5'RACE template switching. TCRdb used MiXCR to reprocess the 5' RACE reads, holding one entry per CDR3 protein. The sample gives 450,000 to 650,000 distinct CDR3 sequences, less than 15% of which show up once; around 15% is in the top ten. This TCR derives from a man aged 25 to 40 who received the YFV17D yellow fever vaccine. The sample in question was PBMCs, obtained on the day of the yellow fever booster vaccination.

The CDR3 sequence is CASSPGLAGGPFQNIQYF. CDR3 DNA sequence: TGTGCCAGCAGCCCCGGACTAGCGGGAGGGCCTTTCCAAAACATTCAGTACTTC. The chain links TRBV7-8 to TRBJ2-4, with 15 positions matching TRBD2. V shed 5 bases, J shed 5 bases, and the junction held 10 bases outside the gene matches. There are 18 residues in the CDR3. Germline CDR1 reads SGHVS; CDR2 reads FQNEAQ. Using reference TRBV7-8 and TRBJ2-4 for the parts outside the CDR3, the full variable domain is GAGVSQSPRYKVAKRGQDVALRCDPISGHVSLFWYQQALGQGPEFLTYFQNEAQLDKSGLPSDRFFAERPEGSVSTLKIQRTQQEDSAVYLCASSPGLAGGPFQNIQYFGAGTRLSVL.